This TCR beta chain is drawn from a study of OX40 agonist ivuxolimab in advanced cancers. For this clone: Its antigen is not identified.

The CDR3 consists of 15 residues. Germline lookup yields CDR1 SGHNT and CDR2 YYREEE (reference sequence). The V gene end was trimmed by 0 bases and the J gene end by 2 bases; junction bases not matched to a gene: 5. Study-wide findings and caveats: Circulating CD4+ and CD8+ T cells showed clonal expansion by week 6 at 0.1 to 3.0 mg/kg.

The table came from immunoSEQ multiplex PCR; TCRdb's copy has only in-frame clones and leaves some out. Of approximately 74,000 clones in the sample, around 90% were seen once. Material: CD4+ or CD8+ T cells sorted from blood, obtained in a trial of the OX40 agonist ivuxolimab. The chain couples TRBV5-4 to TRBJ2-7; 7 nucleotides match TRBD1. The receptor's source is an adult with an advanced solid tumor such as melanoma, head and neck, liver or kidney cancer. CDR3 region: CASSLEGGMAYEQYF. The CDR3 DNA follows: TGTGCCAGCAGCTTGGAAGGGGGCATGGCCTACGAGCAGTACTTC.